The clone carrying this T cell receptor beta chain was counted many times. These data are taken from a study of regulatory T cells in long-lasting Graves disease. Study background: Newly diagnosed Graves' patients took antithyroid drugs under 3 months.

Relying on iRepertoire HTBI primers and Arm-PCR of CDR3 regions, the team built TCR beta libraries. Authors' analysis steps: Samples collectively showed 62 TRBV and approximately 15 TRBJ segments. TCRdb ran MiXCR on the multiplex PCR reads and lists one entry per CDR3 protein. V and J calls and clone size were set by TCRdb, not the authors. This sample has 580,000 or so distinct CDR3 sequences, with 15% to 20% found just once. The V gene end was trimmed by 5 bases and the J gene end by 5 bases; junction bases not matched to a gene: 10. This CDR3 is 16 amino acids long. Time point reported: newly diagnosed GD, antithyroid drugs for less than 3 months. Extracted PBMC RNA gave rise to the TCR library. The peripheral blood volume drawn was 8 to 9.5 milliliters, and it was collected into EDTA tubes. The same data also went into a second study, on T cells in Graves' hyperthyroidism and ophthalmopathy. As that study records: In patients aged 18 to 65, hyperthyroidism was newly diagnosed, with duration under 2 months.

The clonotype comes from a man aged 18-30 years with Graves disease. The sequences come from peripheral blood mononuclear cells (PBMCs), collected at new diagnosis, from a patient treated with antithyroid drugs. The chain couples TRBV12-3 or TRBV12-4 to TRBJ2-7; 12 nucleotides align to TRBD1. CDR3 region: CASSHLPGQGAHEQYF. Here the CDR3 DNA reads TGTGCCAGCAGTCATCTCCCGGGACAGGGGGCCCACGAGCAGTACTTC.